Below, 27 T cell receptor beta chains from the same sample are listed, as sequenced in a study of regulatory T cells in long-lasting Graves disease. Time point meaning: newly diagnosed GD, antithyroid drugs for less than 3 months. Making the TCR library involved RNA that had been extracted from PBMCs. HTBI primers from iRepertoire and Arm-PCR of CDR3 regions yielded the TCR beta libraries. TCRdb recomputed calls from the multiplex PCR reads with MiXCR, one row per CDR3 protein. The table records around 450,000 distinct CDR3 sequences, approximately 15% of them present only once. The data also belong to a second study, concerning T cells in Graves' hyperthyroidism and ophthalmopathy.

The material sequenced was peripheral blood mononuclear cells (PBMCs), taken at new diagnosis, from a patient treated with antithyroid drugs. All receptors derive from a woman aged 25 to 39 with Graves disease.

This clonotype has only a few counts. V and J are TRBV10-3 and TRBJ2-1; no firm D call. The CDR3 sequence is 12 residues long. V lost 6 bases and J 5 bases, leaving 8 bases between the germline ends. Germline V CDR1 and CDR2: ENHRY, SYGVKD. The CDR3 loop reads CAIRALNNEQFF. The CDR3 bases are TGTGCCATCAGGGCCCTCAACAATGAGCAGTTCTTC.

This clonotype occurred many times. The chain is built from TRBV30 and TRBJ1-4; unclear D gene. The CDR3 has 12 amino acids. The germline V gene has CDR1 GTSNPN and CDR2 SVGIG (reference sequence). V dropped 2 bases and J dropped 3 bases, with 4 bases sitting between them. The CDR3 DNA is TGTGCCTGGAGTCCAGCTAATGAAAAACTGTTTTTT. Its translation is CAWSPANEKLFF.

This clonotype was observed a handful of times. The chain uses TRBV5-5 and TRBJ2-5; D call uncertain. Trimming cost V 0 bases and J 1 base, with 7 bases left between them. The CDR3 contains 14 residues. The V gene's germline CDR1 is SGHKS and CDR2 YYEKEE (reference sequence). This chain's CDR3 is CASSLDGIQETQYF. The CDR3 coding sequence is TGTGCCAGCAGCTTGGACGGAATCCAAGAGACCCAGTACTTC.

The gene calls are TRBV2 and TRBJ2-5; D unclear. The germline V and J ends were trimmed by 6 bases and 2 bases, with 16 bases remaining between them. The CDR3 totals 15 residues. Germline values: CDR1 SNHLY, CDR2 FYNNEI. CDR3 DNA sequence: TGTGCCAGCAGCCCCTTATCGGGCTCTCAAGAGACCCAGTACTTC. Its protein is CASSPLSGSQETQYF.

This chain joins TRBV20-1 and TRBJ1-2, with D possibly being TRBD1 (6 bases). The CDR3 has 13 amino acids. CDR1 is DFQATT, CDR2 SNEGSKA, per germline (reference sequence). V lost 1 base and J lost 7, with 13 bases in between. The CDR3 is CSARGLGGRGYTF. The CDR3 DNA reads as TGCAGTGCTAGAGGGTTGGGGGGCCGTGGCTACACCTTC.

This clonotype was counted many times. CDR3 loop: CSVPRTGSTDTQYF. CDR3 sequence (DNA): TGCAGCGTTCCCAGGACTGGGAGCACAGATACGCAGTATTTT. The rearrangement links TRBV29-1 to TRBJ2-3; the D gene is possibly TRBD2 (5 bases). Trimming took off 5 bases at V and 0 bases at J, with 12 bases between the two ends. The CDR3 totals 14 residues. CDR1 is SQVTM and CDR2 is ANQGSEA in the germline V gene.

This clonotype was seen only a few times. The chain has TRBV20-1 and TRBJ2-3, with 13 bases matching TRBD2. CDR1 and CDR2 from the germline V gene are DFQATT and SNEGSKA (reference sequence). V gave up 6 bases and J gave up 6 bases; unmatched junction bases: 6. CDR3 size: 14 residues. DNA for the CDR3: TGCAGTGCCGGGACTAGCGGGAAACCTGATACGCAGTATTTT. Translation gives CSAGTSGKPDTQYF.

This clonotype was picked up many times. The rearrangement links TRBV6-1 to TRBJ2-5; TRBD1 aligns across 8 bases. The CDR3 totals 13 residues. The junction had 7 bases not matched to a gene; V was cut back by 8 bases and J by 5 bases. Per germline, CDR1 MNHNS and CDR2 SASEGT. The CDR3 nucleotides read TGTGCCAGCGGTGGACAGGGCGGGGAGACCCAGTACTTC. Translated, it gives CASGGQGGETQYF.

This clonotype showed up many times. The J gene is TRBJ2-1, the V gene TRBV2; the D gene is possibly TRBD2 (6 bases). Germline values: CDR1 SNHLY, CDR2 FYNNEI. V dropped 5 bases and J dropped 9 bases, with 20 bases sitting between them. The CDR3 has 15 residues. The CDR3 DNA follows: TGTGCCAGCAGTCAGGGAGGAGTTCCTTCAGGTGAGCAGTTCTTC. Residues: CASSQGGVPSGEQFF.

In this sample, this clonotype turned up many times. The V call is TRBV7-9, the J call TRBJ2-7; possibly TRBD2 for D (6 bases). Germline V gene sequence: CDR1 SEHNR, CDR2 FQNEAQ (reference sequence). V was trimmed by 5 bases and J by 6 bases, leaving 20 bases between them. CDR3 length: 15 residues. The CDR3 DNA is TGTGCCAGCAGCCCGCGGGACTTAGTCCTATCCGAGCAGTACTTC. Residues: CASSPRDLVLSEQYF.

CDR3: CASSGGGHPEDSPLHF. The CDR3 DNA is TGTGCCAGCAGTGGGGGGGGCCACCCCGAGGATTCACCCCTCCACTTT. The chain employs TRBV6-2 or TRBV6-3 and TRBJ1-6; perhaps TRBD1 as D (6 bases). Trimming cost V 5 bases and J 8 bases, with 19 bases left between them. Per germline, CDR1 MNHEY and CDR2 SVGEGT. The CDR3 has 16 residues.

The table lists this clonotype with many counts. This chain joins TRBV30 and TRBJ2-2; D could derive from TRBD1 or TRBD2 (5 bases each). CDR3 size: 12 residues. V lost 5 bases to trimming and J lost 5 bases, with 9 bases between them. From germline, CDR1 is GTSNPN and CDR2 SVGIG (reference sequence). CDR3 protein: CAWGWGTGELFF. The CDR3 region has the DNA TGTGCCTGGGGATGGGGGACCGGGGAGCTGTTTTTT.

This clonotype was recorded many times. The chain links TRBV10-3 to TRBJ1-2, with D unclear. Germline CDR1 is ENHRY and CDR2 is SYGVKD. Deletions cut 0 bases from V and 8 bases from J, with 25 bases between. The CDR3 is 18 amino acids. CDR3 in DNA: TGTGCCATCAGTGAGTCGCCTGGTCTGGCAGCCCGAACGGGCGGCTACACCTTC. As protein: CAISESPGLAARTGGYTF.

The table lists this clonotype with a few counts. V usage is TRBV29-1 and J usage is TRBJ2-7; the match to TRBD1 covers 8 bases. The CDR3 loop spans 13 amino acids. The germline V gene encodes CDR1 SQVTM and CDR2 ANQGSEA. Unmatched junction bases numbered 7, after V lost 7 bases and J lost 2 bases. The CDR3 sequence is CSAGTGLTYEQYF. CDR3 sequence (DNA): TGCAGCGCTGGGACAGGTCTAACCTACGAGCAGTACTTC.

In this sample, this clonotype turned up many times. J is TRBJ1-1 and V is TRBV5-1, with D uncertain. CDR3 size: 16 residues. The V end lost 0 bases, the J end lost 0 bases, and 12 bases lay between the germline ends. Germline V CDR1 and CDR2: SGHRS, YFSETQ. Here the CDR3 reads CASSLGPLLLNTEAFF. In DNA, the CDR3 is TGCGCCAGCAGCTTGGGACCGCTTCTTTTGAACACTGAAGCTTTCTTT.

The chain recombines TRBV4-2 with TRBJ2-1; D is unclear. The V end was cut by 5 bases, the J end by 0 bases, with 8 bases between. Germline assignment: CDR1 LGHNA and CDR2 YNFKEQ. The CDR3 runs 14 residues. The CDR3, as DNA: TGTGCCAGCAGCGGGCCGTCCTCCTACAATGAGCAGTTCTTC. Protein sequence: CASSGPSSYNEQFF.

This clonotype was seen a few times. The rearrangement joins TRBV20-1 to TRBJ1-1; weak D call: TRBD1 (5 bases). Germline V gives CDR1 DFQATT, CDR2 SNEGSKA (reference sequence). The CDR3 is 14 amino acids. The V gene lost 6 bases and the J gene lost 2 bases, with 16 bases spanning the gap. CDR3 coding DNA: TGCAGTGCGTTGCAACAGGAACCCAACACTGAAGCTTTCTTT. Translated, it gives CSALQQEPNTEAFF.

The rearrangement links TRBV10-3 to TRBJ2-7; 7 bases line up with TRBD2. V dropped 2 bases and J dropped 3; count of bases not matched to a gene: 7. Per germline, CDR1 ENHRY and CDR2 SYGVKD. The CDR3 has 15 residues. The CDR3 spells CAISEPSGTGYEQYF. CDR3 bases: TGTGCCATCAGTGAGCCCAGCGGGACCGGCTACGAGCAGTACTTC.

This clonotype was observed many times. The chain combines TRBV2 with TRBJ2-5; D perhaps matches TRBD2 (7 bases). Germline loops: CDR1 SNHLY, CDR2 FYNNEI. This CDR3 spans 12 amino acids. Between the trimmed V and J ends, which lost 7 bases and 4 bases, there was a span of 10 bases. The CDR3 nucleotides are TGTGCCAGCAAGGGGGGGGGAGAGACCCAGTACTTC. Its protein is CASKGGGETQYF.

This clonotype was detected ten times or more. The chain links TRBV6-2 or TRBV6-3 to TRBJ2-1, with 16 bases fitting TRBD2. Germline V lookup: CDR1 MNHEY, CDR2 SVGEGT. V lost 5 bases and J lost 7; bases outside the gene matches: 8. The CDR3 extends over 17 amino acids. The CDR3 loop is CASSGGTSGRAMNEQFF. CDR3 nucleotides: TGTGCCAGCAGTGGAGGGACTAGCGGGAGGGCCATGAATGAGCAGTTCTTC.

A few counts support this clonotype. The chain couples TRBV3-1 to TRBJ2-2, with 7 bases aligning to TRBD2. The V and J ends lost 4 bases and 6 bases, in that order; junction bases with no gene match: 8. Germline V gene lookup returns CDR1 LGHDT and CDR2 YNNKEL (reference sequence). The CDR3 totals 15 residues. DNA for the CDR3: TGTGCCAGCAGCCCCTGGGAGGGGACCTCCGGGGAGCTGTTTTTT. Translation: CASSPWEGTSGELFF.

This clonotype appeared a few times. V and J are TRBV28 and TRBJ1-4; D gene uncertain. The germline V and J ends were trimmed by 3 bases and 0 bases, with 5 bases remaining between them. The CDR3 sequence is 14 residues long. From germline, CDR1 is MDHEN and CDR2 SYDVKM. The CDR3 protein is CASSLSATNEKLFF. The CDR3 DNA reads as TGTGCCAGCAGTTTGTCGGCAACTAATGAAAAACTGTTTTTT.

This clonotype was seen more than once but under ten times. Here the CDR3 reads CASSSGAGNTIYF. The CDR3 bases are TGTGCCAGCAGTTCAGGGGCTGGAAACACCATATATTTT. The V gene is TRBV12-3 or TRBV12-4, the J gene TRBJ1-3; perhaps TRBD1 as D (6 bases). The length of the CDR3 is 13 residues. V gave up 4 bases and J gave up 2 bases, with 6 bases separating them.

Ten or more counts support this clonotype. CDR3 in DNA: TGTGCCACCACGACAGGCACCTACGAGCAGTACTTC. Its translation: CATTTGTYEQYF. The chain has TRBV2 and TRBJ2-7; D may be TRBD1 (6 bases). CDR3 size: 12 residues. Germline V lookup: CDR1 SNHLY, CDR2 FYNNEI. V shed 10 bases and J shed 2 bases, with 12 bases lying between them.

This clonotype was seen only a few times. The chain is built from TRBV20-1 and TRBJ2-1; 10 positions match TRBD2. The CDR3 contains 15 residues. J gave up 8 bases and V 7 bases, and 14 bases lay outside the gene matches. CDR1 and CDR2 from the germline V gene are DFQATT and SNEGSKA (reference sequence). CDR3 sequence (DNA): TGCAGTGGTAGGGGCCGGGCTAGCGGGAGTGATGAGCAGTTCTTC. This gives the protein CSGRGRASGSDEQFF.

This chain links TRBV28 with TRBJ1-1, with unresolved D. The CDR3 contains 14 residues. Trimming pared 6 bases from V and 2 bases from J, leaving 13 bases between. CDR1 is MDHEN, CDR2 SYDVKM, per germline. The CDR3, as DNA: TGTGCCAGCAGAGTCTGGCAGCTAAACACTGAAGCTTTCTTT. The encoded protein is CASRVWQLNTEAFF.

The rearrangement uses TRBV20-1 and TRBJ2-5, with 7 bases fitting TRBD1. The DNA matches TRBJ2-1 better at its end, which makes the J call doubtful. Germline V CDR1 and CDR2: DFQATT, SNEGSKA (reference sequence). The CDR3 extends over 14 amino acids. The CDR3 region is CSAVRGFTYNEQFF. Here the CDR3 DNA reads TGCAGTGCTGTCAGGGGGTTTACCTACAATGAGCAGTTCTTC.